A single sample gave rise to the 30 T cell receptor beta chains below, sequenced in a study of cytotoxic CD8 clonotypes in ibrutinib-treated CLL. Sequencing was performed with immunoSEQ multiplex PCR; in TCRdb, only in-frame clones are kept and a portion is missing. The repertoire holds around 76,000 clones, with over 80% as singletons. Sequenced material: PBMCs, taken after 24 months of ibrutinib treatment. These receptors were obtained from a human donor with chronic lymphocytic leukemia.

The chain joins TRBV6-5 to TRBJ2-1; D not certain. In germline, CDR1 is MNHEY, CDR2 SVGAGI. The CDR3 contains 13 residues. V was trimmed by 6 bases and J by 4 bases, leaving 10 bases between them. The DNA of the CDR3 is TGTGCCAGCAGCCCTACAAGTTACAATGAGCAGTTCTTC. Translating it yields CASSPTSYNEQFF.

The genes are TRBV13 and TRBJ1-2; perhaps TRBD1 as D (5 bases). The CDR3 loop spans 15 amino acids. CDR1 is PRHDT and CDR2 is FYEKMQ in the germline V gene (reference sequence). V was pared by 5 bases and J by 2 bases, with 15 bases between. This CDR3 reads CASSPQIGGNYGYTF. The CDR3 DNA follows: TGTGCCAGCAGCCCACAAATCGGGGGAAACTATGGCTACACCTTC.

The sample holds a few counts of this clone. This sequence joins TRBV6-9 and TRBJ1-3, with 10 bases that match TRBD1. The CDR3 spans 16 residues. Germline V gene lookup returns CDR1 MNHGY and CDR2 SVAAGI. V gave up 8 bases and J gave up 3 bases; unmatched junction bases: 10. In DNA, the CDR3 is TGTGCCAGCTGGGGACAGGGGAAGTTGGGTGGAAACACCATATATTTT. This encodes CASWGQGKLGGNTIYF.

The rearrangement uses TRBV28 and TRBJ1-5; 11 bases map to TRBD1. This CDR3 is built from 16 residues. In germline, CDR1 is MDHEN, CDR2 SYDVKM. V dropped 6 bases and J dropped 4; count of bases not matched to a gene: 8. The CDR3 reads CASSSGQGARNQPQHF. The DNA of the CDR3 is TGTGCCAGCAGCTCCGGACAGGGGGCGCGAAATCAGCCCCAGCATTTT.

J is TRBJ2-6 and V is TRBV11-3, with 9 bases fitting TRBD1. Trimming at V came to 5 bases and at J to 0 bases, leaving 5 bases not matched to a gene. CDR3 size: 17 residues. CDR1 and CDR2 from the germline V gene are SGHNT and YENEEA. The chain's CDR3 is CASSTGQGNSGANVLTF. For the CDR3, the DNA is TGTGCCAGCAGCACGGGACAGGGAAACTCTGGGGCCAACGTCCTGACTTTC.

The chain links TRBV7-6 to TRBJ2-2, with 9 bases that match TRBD2. The CDR3 length is 15 residues. Per the germline V gene, CDR1 is SGHVS and CDR2 is FNYEAQ. J gave up 5 bases and V 2 bases, and 3 bases lay outside the gene matches. CDR3 region: CASSLFSGRTGELFF. The CDR3 nucleotides read TGTGCCAGCAGCTTATTTAGCGGGAGAACCGGGGAGCTGTTTTTT. The full variable domain, completed using reference TRBV7-6 and TRBJ2-2, is GAGVSQSPRYKVTKRGQDVALRCDPISGHVSLYWYRQALGQGPEFLTYFNYEAQQDKSGLPNDRFSAERPEGSISTLTIQRTEQRDSAMYRCASSLFSGRTGELFFGEGSRLTVL.

CDR3 region: CASRPSGNSYEQYF. CDR3 bases: TGTGCCAGCAGACCTAGCGGGAACTCCTACGAGCAGTACTTC. The chain joins TRBV27 to TRBJ2-7, with 9 bases identical to TRBD2. CDR1 and CDR2 from the germline V gene are MNHEY and SMNVEV (reference sequence). There are 14 residues in the CDR3. Losses at the gene ends were 6 bases for V and 0 bases for J; bases not matched to a gene: 3.

This clone was seen just once. The V and J genes are TRBV7-2 and TRBJ2-1; D not resolved. Germline V gives CDR1 SGHTA, CDR2 FQGNSA. The CDR3 runs to 11 residues. Between the trimmed V and J ends, which lost 5 bases and 6 bases, there was a span of 5 bases. The CDR3 bases are TGTGCCAGCAGCCTTAGCAATGAGCAGTTCTTC. Protein product: CASSLSNEQFF.

The table lists this clone with a few counts. The J gene is TRBJ2-3, the V gene TRBV29-1; 10 bases are shared with TRBD2. Germline V gene sequence: CDR1 SQVTM, CDR2 ANQGSEA. This CDR3 is built from 15 residues. The ends lost 6 bases at V and 4 bases at J; junction bases unmatched: 10. CDR3 nucleotide sequence: TGCAGCGTAGCGGAGCTAGCGGGAGCGGCAGATACGCAGTATTTT. It encodes CSVAELAGAADTQYF.

The V and J genes are TRBV7-3 and TRBJ2-5, with D possibly called TRBD1 or TRBD2 (5 bases each). V shed 5 bases and J shed 3 bases, with 16 bases lying between them. The CDR3 consists of 15 residues. Germline CDR1 SGHTA, CDR2 FQGTGA. DNA of the CDR3: TGTGCCAGCAGCCCATACCCGGGACCTAAAGAGACCCAGTACTTC. As protein: CASSPYPGPKETQYF. The complete variable domain, with remaining parts taken from reference TRBV7-3 and TRBJ2-5, reads GAGVSQTPSNKVTEKGKYVELRCDPISGHTALYWYRQSLGQGPEFLIYFQGTGAADDSGLPNDRFFAVRPEGSVSTLKIQRTERGDSAVYLCASSPYPGPKETQYFGPGTRLLVL.

The V and J genes are TRBV28 and TRBJ2-7; D is possibly TRBD2 (6 bases). V lost 5 bases to trimming and J lost 2 bases, with 16 bases between them. CDR3 size: 15 residues. CDR1 is MDHEN, CDR2 SYDVKM, per germline. The chain's CDR3 is CASSLPGTQAYEQYF. The CDR3 nucleotides read TGTGCCAGCAGTCTCCCAGGGACTCAGGCCTACGAGCAGTACTTC.

The gene calls are TRBV14 and TRBJ2-7; D unclear. The CDR3 has 14 residues. Germline V gives CDR1 SGHDN, CDR2 FVKESK. V lost 3 bases and J 3 bases, leaving 12 bases between the germline ends. In DNA, the CDR3 is TGTGCCAGCAGCCATGAATGGACCAGCTACGAGCAGTACTTC. Its translation is CASSHEWTSYEQYF. Based on the CDR3 plus reference TRBV14 and TRBJ2-7, the full variable domain is EAGVTQFPSHSVIEKGQTVTLRCDPISGHDNLYWYRRVMGKEIKFLLHFVKESKQDESGMPNNRFLAERTGGTYSTLKVQPAELEDSGVYFCASSHEWTSYEQYFGPGTRLTVT.

V usage is TRBV30 and J usage is TRBJ2-7; the D is unclear. The CDR3 is made up of 13 amino acids. The V gene's germline CDR1 is GTSNPN and CDR2 SVGIG (reference sequence). Trimming pared 2 bases from V and 7 bases from J, leaving 15 bases between. CDR3 coding DNA: TGTGCCTGGAGTCCAAGGACCTCGGGTGAGCAGTACTTC. It is translated as CAWSPRTSGEQYF.

The gene calls are TRBV27 and TRBJ1-4; perhaps TRBD1 as D (5 bases). The V and J ends lost 0 bases and 6 bases respectively, with 5 bases between them. The germline gives CDR1 MNHEY, CDR2 SMNVEV (reference sequence). CDR3 length equals 13 residues. CDR3 loop: CASSLSGDEKLFF. The CDR3 DNA reads TGTGCCAGCAGTTTATCAGGGGATGAAAAACTGTTTTTT.

The chain has TRBV9 and TRBJ1-1; no reliable D call. CDR3 length: 14 amino acids. Germline V gene data show CDR1 as SGDLS and CDR2 as YYNGEE. V shed 1 base and J shed 2 bases, with 9 bases lying between them. The CDR3 DNA follows: TGTGCCAGCAGCGTAATGGCCGGAAACACTGAAGCTTTCTTT. Its protein is CASSVMAGNTEAFF.

The gene calls are TRBV30 and TRBJ2-3, with D possibly being TRBD2 (6 bases). The CDR3 is 16 amino acids. Germline values: CDR1 GTSNPN, CDR2 SVGIG (reference sequence). The germline V and J ends were trimmed by 3 bases and 0 bases, with 16 bases remaining between them. The CDR3 spells CAWRARGRGSTDTQYF. The CDR3 DNA sequence: TGTGCCTGGAGGGCCCGGGGGAGAGGTAGCACAGATACGCAGTATTTT.

The chain employs TRBV5-4 and TRBJ2-5, with 9 bases fitting TRBD1. The CDR3 totals 15 residues. V gave up 4 bases and J gave up 4 bases; unmatched junction bases: 8. Germline V CDR1 and CDR2: SGHNT, YYREEE (reference sequence). In DNA, the CDR3 is TGTGCCAGCAGCAGGAATACAGGGGGCGGAGAGACCCAGTACTTC. Its protein is CASSRNTGGGETQYF. The full variable domain, with the rest looked up from reference TRBV5-4 and TRBJ2-5, is ETGVTQSPTHLIKTRGQQVTLRCSSQSGHNTVSWYQQALGQGPQFIFQYYREEENGRGNFPPRFSGLQFPNYSSELNVNALELDDSALYLCASSRNTGGGETQYFGPGTRLLVL.

The J gene is TRBJ2-1, the V gene TRBV25-1; possibly TRBD1 or TRBD2 for D (5 bases each). The CDR3 runs 16 residues. Trimming removed 6 bases from V and 0 bases from J, with 15 bases in between. Germline V gives CDR1 MGHDK, CDR2 SYGVNS. Here the CDR3 reads CASSQMGDGSYNEQFF. DNA of the CDR3: TGTGCCAGCAGCCAAATGGGGGATGGCTCCTACAATGAGCAGTTCTTC.

The gene calls are TRBV11-2 and TRBJ2-7; D gene uncertain. The CDR3 sequence is 14 residues long. V was shortened by 4 bases and J by 4 bases, with 14 bases between the two germline ends. The V gene's germline CDR1 is SGHAT and CDR2 FQNNGV. The CDR3 reads CASSSPTLLYEQYF. The CDR3 DNA is TGTGCCAGCAGCTCCCCTACGTTACTATACGAGCAGTACTTC. Combining the CDR3 with reference TRBV11-2 and TRBJ2-7 gives the whole variable domain EAGVAQSPRYKIIEKRQSVAFWCNPISGHATLYWYQQILGQGPKLLIQFQNNGVVDDSQLPKDRFSAERLKGVDSTLKIQPAKLEDSAVYLCASSSPTLLYEQYFGPGTRLTVT.

DNA for the CDR3: TGTGCCAGCCGCACAGGGGATCACCCTGAAGCTTTCTTT. Translated: CASRTGDHPEAFF. The J gene is TRBJ1-1, the V gene TRBV19; 7 positions match TRBD1. The trim removed 9 bases at V and 6 bases at J, leaving 10 bases unmatched. The germline gives CDR1 LNHDA, CDR2 SQIVND (reference sequence). The CDR3 totals 13 residues.

The genes are TRBV19 and TRBJ2-7, with TRBD1 matching over 9 bases. J lost 5 bases, V lost 3 bases, and 2 bases had no gene match. Germline V gene lookup returns CDR1 LNHDA and CDR2 SQIVND (reference sequence). The CDR3 contains 13 residues. The CDR3 is CASSIGQGNEQYF. As DNA, the CDR3 is TGTGCCAGTAGTATTGGACAGGGGAACGAGCAGTACTTC.

CDR3 in amino acids: CASSEGGFGQPQHF. The CDR3 DNA is TGTGCCAGCAGTGAAGGGGGTTTTGGGCAGCCCCAGCATTTT. V is TRBV6-1 and J is TRBJ1-5; D remains ambiguous. CDR1 is MNHNS and CDR2 is SASEGT in the germline V gene. The CDR3 runs 14 residues. V shed 1 base and J shed 7 bases, with 11 bases lying between them.

The chain uses TRBV10-2 and TRBJ2-7; D uncertain. Germline V gives CDR1 WSHSY, CDR2 SAAADI. Trimming left V 6 bases short and J 6 bases short, with 15 bases between. The CDR3 spans 13 residues. The CDR3 bases are TGCGCCAGCAGCATGGCTACTCTTAGCGAGCAGTACTTC. It is translated as CASSMATLSEQYF.

The chain is built from TRBV27 and TRBJ2-6; tentatively, D is TRBD1 or TRBD2 (5 bases each). CDR3 length: 16 residues. Between the trimmed V and J ends, which lost 0 bases and 0 bases, there was a span of 6 bases. Germline values: CDR1 MNHEY, CDR2 SMNVEV (reference sequence). DNA for the CDR3: TGTGCCAGCAGTTTATCTGGGACCTCTGGGGCCAACGTCCTGACTTTC. This translates into CASSLSGTSGANVLTF.

The chain carries TRBV18 and TRBJ2-7; D is possibly TRBD1 (6 bases). This CDR3 spans 13 amino acids. Germline V gene sequence: CDR1 KGHSH, CDR2 LQKENI. V lost 3 bases and J lost 7, with 13 bases in between. The CDR3: CASSPIPGDEQYF. The CDR3 nucleotides are TGTGCCAGCTCACCGATCCCAGGGGATGAGCAGTACTTC. Looking up the rest from reference TRBV18 and TRBJ2-7 gives the full variable domain: NAGVMQNPRHLVRRRGQEARLRCSPMKGHSHVYWYRQLPEEGLKFMVYLQKENIIDESGMPKERFSAEFPKEGPSILRIQQVVRGDSAAYFCASSPIPGDEQYFGPGTRLTVT.

The chain recombines TRBV29-1 with TRBJ1-1, with unresolved D. CDR3 length equals 11 residues. Per the germline V gene, CDR1 is SQVTM and CDR2 is ANQGSEA. V was shortened by 7 bases and J by 4 bases, with 10 bases between the two germline ends. The CDR3 here is CSGVQATEAFF. The DNA for the CDR3 is TGCAGCGGGGTTCAGGCCACTGAAGCTTTCTTT.

The V call is TRBV7-3, the J call TRBJ2-3, with a weak D call TRBD2 (6 bases). The CDR3 runs to 14 residues. The V gene's germline CDR1 is SGHTA and CDR2 FQGTGA. The V end lost 7 bases, the J end lost 4 bases, and 15 bases lay between the germline ends. The CDR3 spells CASTRGSGSDTQYF. CDR3 nucleotide sequence: TGTGCCAGCACACGGGGGAGCGGGTCAGATACGCAGTATTTT. Full variable domain (missing parts from reference TRBV7-3 and TRBJ2-3): GAGVSQTPSNKVTEKGKYVELRCDPISGHTALYWYRQSLGQGPEFLIYFQGTGAADDSGLPNDRFFAVRPEGSVSTLKIQRTERGDSAVYLCASTRGSGSDTQYFGPGTRLTVL.

The rearrangement joins TRBV7-3 to TRBJ2-3, with 7 bases fitting TRBD1. The CDR3 loop spans 15 amino acids. The germline V gene encodes CDR1 SGHTA and CDR2 FQGTGA. The ends lost 2 bases at V and 2 bases at J; junction bases unmatched: 4. The CDR3 spells CASSLRDRVTDTQYF. The CDR3 DNA reads as TGTGCCAGCAGCTTACGTGACAGGGTCACAGATACGCAGTATTTT.

The rearrangement links TRBV30 to TRBJ2-6, with D tentatively TRBD2 (6 bases). The germline V and J ends were trimmed by 0 bases and 0 bases, with 9 bases remaining between them. This CDR3 has 16 residues. Germline CDR1 GTSNPN, CDR2 SVGIG (reference sequence). The CDR3 DNA is TGTGCCTGGAGTGTACCGGGGGTCTCTGGGGCCAACGTCCTGACTTTC. It is translated as CAWSVPGVSGANVLTF.

The genes are TRBV30 and TRBJ1-1, with TRBD1 identical over 7 bases. The CDR3 covers 15 residues. Per the germline V gene, CDR1 is GTSNPN and CDR2 is SVGIG (reference sequence). V lost 2 bases to trimming and J lost 5 bases; unmatched junction nucleotides: 11. The CDR3: CAWSITDRVGTEAFF. The DNA of the CDR3 is TGTGCCTGGAGTATCACAGACAGGGTGGGTACTGAAGCTTTCTTT.